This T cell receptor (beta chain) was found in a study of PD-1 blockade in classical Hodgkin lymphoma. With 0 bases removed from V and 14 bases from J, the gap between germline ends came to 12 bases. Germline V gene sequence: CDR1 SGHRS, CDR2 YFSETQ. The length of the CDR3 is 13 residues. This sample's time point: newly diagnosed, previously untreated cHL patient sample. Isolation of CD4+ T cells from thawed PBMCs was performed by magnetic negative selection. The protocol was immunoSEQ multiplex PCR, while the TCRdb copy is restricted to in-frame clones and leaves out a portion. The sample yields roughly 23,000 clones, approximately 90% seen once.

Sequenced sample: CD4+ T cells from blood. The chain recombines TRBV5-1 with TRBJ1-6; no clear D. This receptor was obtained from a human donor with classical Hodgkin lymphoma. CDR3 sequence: CASSLELGSTLHF. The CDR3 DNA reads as TGCGCCAGCAGCTTGGAATTGGGTTCGACCCTCCACTTT.